The 9 T cell receptor beta chains reported below all come from one sample, sequenced in a study of blood T cell repertoires in COVID-19. Some clones are missing from TCRdb's copy, which holds only in-frame ones; the method was immunoSEQ multiplex PCR. Of tens of thousands of clones listed, about 86% are singletons. Sequencing was done on a sample of peripheral blood. Every receptor here comes from a human donor in a cohort sampled during active COVID-19.

The chain couples TRBV18 to TRBJ2-7; 9 nucleotides line up with TRBD1. Trimming at V came to 4 bases and at J to 6 bases, leaving 1 base not matched to a gene. Germline lookup yields CDR1 KGHSH and CDR2 LQKENI. The CDR3 runs to 12 residues. The CDR3 DNA follows: TGTGCCAGCTCACTGGACAGGGGCGAGCAGTACTTC. This sequence encodes CASSLDRGEQYF.

The CDR3 protein is CASSYISAGVSYEQYF. CDR3 sequence (DNA): TGTGCCAGCAGTTATATCTCGGCAGGGGTCTCCTACGAGCAGTACTTC. This sequence joins TRBV6-6 and TRBJ2-7; a possible D gene is TRBD1 (6 bases). Between the trimmed V and J ends, which lost 3 bases and 0 bases, there was a span of 15 bases. CDR1 and CDR2 (germline): MNHNY, SVGAGI (reference sequence). This CDR3 is built from 16 residues.

The CDR3 DNA sequence: TGTGCCTGGGGAGGACTTTCCAAAAACATTCAGTACTTC. This codes for CAWGGLSKNIQYF. The rearrangement uses TRBV30 and TRBJ2-4; possible D gene TRBD2, 5 bases. This CDR3 region has 13 residues. The germline V and J ends were trimmed by 5 bases and 2 bases, with 10 bases remaining between them. Per the germline V gene, CDR1 is GTSNPN and CDR2 is SVGIG (reference sequence).

This chain joins TRBV9 and TRBJ1-6, with 8 nucleotides matching TRBD1. This CDR3 contains 15 residues. Germline lookup yields CDR1 SGDLS and CDR2 YYNGEE. With 0 bases clipped from V and 10 bases from J, the junction kept 6 bases outside the gene matches. The CDR3 protein is CASSVGGQGMSPLHF. DNA of the CDR3: TGTGCCAGCAGCGTAGGTGGACAGGGAATGTCACCCCTCCACTTT.

This sequence joins TRBV2 and TRBJ2-1; 7 bases map to TRBD1. CDR3 length equals 14 residues. From germline, CDR1 is SNHLY and CDR2 FYNNEI. V shed 5 bases, J shed 7 bases, and the junction held 8 bases outside the gene matches. CDR3 sequence: CASSLRVGQNEQFF. In DNA form, the CDR3 reads TGTGCCAGCAGTCTTAGGGTGGGACAGAATGAGCAGTTCTTC.

This rearrangement joins TRBV13 to TRBJ2-5, with TRBD2 matching over 8 bases. Germline lookup yields CDR1 PRHDT and CDR2 FYEKMQ (reference sequence). The CDR3 runs to 15 residues. The V gene end was trimmed by 5 bases and the J gene end by 7 bases; junction bases not matched to a gene: 12. The CDR3 loop is CASSESGGLAGTQYF. The CDR3 bases are TGTGCCAGCAGCGAGAGTGGTGGACTAGCTGGGACCCAGTACTTC.

The chain recombines TRBV19 with TRBJ1-1; 7 bases fit TRBD1. Trimming removed 6 bases from V and 2 bases from J; junction bases left unmatched: 3. CDR3 length equals 13 residues. From germline, CDR1 is LNHDA and CDR2 SQIVND (reference sequence). CDR3 bases: TGTGCCAGTAGCCGGGACAGAAACACTGAAGCTTTCTTT. It encodes CASSRDRNTEAFF.

The genes are TRBV30 and TRBJ1-6, with 7 positions matching TRBD1. Looked up from germline, CDR1 is GTSNPN and CDR2 is SVGIG (reference sequence). CDR3 length: 14 amino acids. Germline trimming cut 6 bases from V and 6 bases from J; bases unmatched to any gene: 8. CDR3 nucleotides: TGTGCCTGCCAGACAGGGAATGTTAATTCACCCCTCCACTTT. This encodes CACQTGNVNSPLHF.

The DNA of the CDR3 is TGTGCCAGCAGTTTATATCGGGGGAAGAAAACTGAAGCTTTCTTT. Translation gives CASSLYRGKKTEAFF. The chain couples TRBV27 to TRBJ1-1; D is possibly TRBD1 (5 bases). Germline CDR1 and CDR2: MNHEY and SMNVEV (reference sequence). The CDR3 is 15 residues long. The V end was cut by 1 base, the J end by 5 bases, with 14 bases between.